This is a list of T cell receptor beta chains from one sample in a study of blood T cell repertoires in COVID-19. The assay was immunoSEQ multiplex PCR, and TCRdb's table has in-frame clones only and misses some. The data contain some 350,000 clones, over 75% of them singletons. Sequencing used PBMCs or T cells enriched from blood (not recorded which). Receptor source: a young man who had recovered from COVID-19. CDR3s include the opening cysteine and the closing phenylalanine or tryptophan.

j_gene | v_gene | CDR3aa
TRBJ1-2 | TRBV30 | CAWGFRSYGYTF
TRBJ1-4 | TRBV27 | CASGTGNEKLFF
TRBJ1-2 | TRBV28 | CASTRRGGAYGYTF
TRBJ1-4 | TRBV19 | CASSMSRGRVSGEKLFF
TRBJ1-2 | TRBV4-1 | CASSQLGTGNGYTF
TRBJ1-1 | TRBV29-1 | CSVGTDTEAFF
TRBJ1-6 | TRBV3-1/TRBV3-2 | CASSQGRENSPLHF
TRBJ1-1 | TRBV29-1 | CSVRRGGGYTEAFF
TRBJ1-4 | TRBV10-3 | CATGRGPNEKLFF
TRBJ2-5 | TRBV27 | CASSPGLAGRGETQYF
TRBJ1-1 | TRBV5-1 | CASSSLGGANTEAFF
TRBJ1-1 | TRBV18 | CASSPQNSMNTEAFF
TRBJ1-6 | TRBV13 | CASSSTWDNSSYNSPLHF